This T cell receptor (beta chain) derives from a study of shared clonotypes between healthy human individuals. Sequenced by immunoSEQ multiplex PCR; TCRdb stores in-frame clones only, minus some. This sample yields approximately 980,000 clones, of which approximately 80% are seen a single time; approximately 1.5% belongs to the top ten. Germline V CDR1 and CDR2: MNHEY, SVGAGI. Trimming removed 8 bases from V and 3 bases from J, with 14 bases in between. This CDR3 contains 13 residues. Sequenced: memory CD4+ T cells sorted from blood. Subset defined: CD45RA-negative fraction. The chain is built from TRBV6-5 and TRBJ2-7; tentatively, D is TRBD2 (5 bases). The clonotype comes from a man in his late teens or twenties in good health. CDR3 in DNA: TGTGCCAGCTGGACTCTTTCAAACTACGAGCAGTACTTC. As protein: CASWTLSNYEQYF.